The 10 T cell receptor beta chains below all came from one sample that was sequenced in a study of blood T cell repertoires in COVID-19. Clones were sequenced by immunoSEQ multiplex PCR, and TCRdb holds only the in-frame ones, with some missing. The table lists 200,000 to 300,000 clones, 65% to 90% of them singletons. Sequencing used peripheral blood. The receptors stem from a man aged 35 to 55 who had recovered from COVID-19.

The J gene is TRBJ2-1, the V gene TRBV2; TRBD2 aligns across 10 bases. With 3 bases clipped from V and 4 bases from J, the junction kept 6 bases outside the gene matches. The CDR3 contains 16 residues. Germline loops: CDR1 SNHLY, CDR2 FYNNEI. The CDR3 region is CASSEPLAGIYNEQFF. CDR3 coding DNA: TGTGCCAGCAGTGAGCCACTAGCGGGGATATACAATGAGCAGTTCTTC.

This clone was found a few times. This chain links TRBV15 with TRBJ1-5, with TRBD1 as a possible D gene (6 bases). With 3 bases removed from V and 1 base from J, the gap between germline ends came to 22 bases. The CDR3 is made up of 19 amino acids. Germline V gene lookup returns CDR1 LNHNV and CDR2 YYDKDF (reference sequence). This CDR3 reads CATSSETGRGGWSNQPQHF. CDR3 in DNA: TGTGCCACCAGCAGTGAGACAGGTAGAGGGGGATGGAGCAATCAGCCCCAGCATTTT. Looking up the rest from reference TRBV15 and TRBJ1-5 gives the full variable domain: DAMVIQNPRYQVTQFGKPVTLSCSQTLNHNVMYWYQQKSSQAPKLLFHYYDKDFNNEADTPDNFQSRRPNTSFCFLDIRSPGLGDTAMYLCATSSETGRGGWSNQPQHFGDGTRLSIL.

This clone was found many times. This chain links TRBV4-3 with TRBJ1-2; 7 nucleotides line up with TRBD1. The ends lost 3 bases at V and 4 bases at J; junction bases unmatched: 2. Germline V lookup: CDR1 LGHNA, CDR2 YSLEER. The CDR3 sequence is 13 residues long. The CDR3 is CASSQTGPYGYTF. The CDR3, as DNA: TGCGCCAGCAGCCAGACAGGGCCCTATGGCTACACCTTC.

The rearrangement joins TRBV6-2 or TRBV6-3 to TRBJ2-3; the match to TRBD2 covers 15 bases. In germline, CDR1 is MNHEY, CDR2 SVGEGT. Trimming at V came to 4 bases and at J to 6 bases, leaving 11 bases not matched to a gene. The CDR3 contains 18 residues. The CDR3 bases are TGTGCCAGCAGTTCCGGACTAGCGGGAGGGCCGGGTCCCGATACGCAGTATTTT. As protein: CASSSGLAGGPGPDTQYF.

The J gene is TRBJ2-7, the V gene TRBV29-1, with 8 bases matching TRBD1. Trimming took 6 bases from V and 2 from J; bases not matched to a gene: 9. CDR1 SQVTM and CDR2 ANQGSEA come from the germline V gene. The CDR3 runs to 14 residues. CDR3 sequence (DNA): TGCAGCGTAGTCGGGGGACAGGCTGCCTACGAGCAGTACTTC. Amino acid sequence: CSVVGGQAAYEQYF.

CDR3 DNA sequence: TGTGCCAGCAGCCGCGCGGGGACTACAGATACGCAGTATTTT. Amino acid sequence: CASSRAGTTDTQYF. The V call is TRBV9, the J call TRBJ2-3; tentatively, D is TRBD2 (6 bases). Trimming removed 4 bases at V and 3 bases at J, with 12 bases between. CDR3 length: 14 amino acids. Germline V gene sequence: CDR1 SGDLS, CDR2 YYNGEE.

The CDR3 nucleotides are TGTGCCAGCAGCTTACTAAGAGGTGGCGGCACTGAAGCTTTCTTT. This encodes CASSLLRGGGTEAFF. V is TRBV7-2 and J is TRBJ1-1; D unclear. V was trimmed by 2 bases and J by 4 bases, leaving 14 bases between them. CDR3 length equals 15 residues. The germline CDR1 and CDR2 sequences are SGHTA and FQGNSA.

The chain is built from TRBV5-5 and TRBJ1-3, with D unclear. Trimming removed 2 bases from V and 5 bases from J, with 11 bases in between. Germline CDR1 is SGHKS and CDR2 is YYEKEE (reference sequence). There are 14 residues in the CDR3. The CDR3 spells CASSFPDKRNTIYF. CDR3 in DNA: TGTGCCAGCAGCTTTCCCGACAAGAGAAACACCATATATTTT.

The J gene is TRBJ2-7, the V gene TRBV7-2; 7 nucleotides line up with TRBD1. There are 14 residues in the CDR3. V lost 3 bases to trimming and J lost 4 bases; unmatched junction nucleotides: 6. Germline assignment: CDR1 SGHTA and CDR2 FQGNSA. The CDR3 loop is CASSFRQGRYEQYF. The CDR3 DNA sequence: TGTGCCAGCAGCTTCCGACAGGGTCGGTACGAGCAGTACTTC.

The rearrangement uses TRBV11-2 and TRBJ2-7; 7 bases align to TRBD1. The germline V gene has CDR1 SGHAT and CDR2 FQNNGV. The CDR3 covers 15 residues. The V gene end was trimmed by 5 bases and the J gene end by 2 bases; junction bases not matched to a gene: 9. The CDR3 loop is CASSPPGQLTYEQYF. The CDR3 DNA is TGTGCCAGCAGCCCGCCGGGACAGCTCACCTACGAGCAGTACTTC.